One and the same sample provided the 24 T cell receptor beta chains below, sequenced in a study of T cell repertoires in cytomegalovirus infection. Each CDR3 protein gets one entry after TCRdb re-called the reads with MiXCR. The sample includes 700,000 to 850,000 distinct CDR3 sequences, approximately 30% seen only once; the top ten take about an eighth. No cognate antigen is known for these TCRs. The sequencing here drew on cultured CD8+ T cells from PBMCs, taken from culture after CMV antigen stimulation. Receptor source: a human donor in good health (CMV status not recorded). Some clones in this sample may be carry-over from other donors' samples.

This clonotype was counted ten times or more. The rearrangement uses TRBV7-8 and TRBJ2-1; no reliable D call. With 2 bases removed from V and 0 bases from J, the gap between germline ends came to 14 bases. There are 17 residues in the CDR3. The germline V gene encodes CDR1 SGHVS and CDR2 FQNEAQ. The CDR3 region is CASSLLGKASSYNEQFF. DNA of the CDR3: TGTGCCAGCAGCTTACTGGGGAAAGCCAGCTCCTACAATGAGCAGTTCTTC.

This chain uses TRBV2 with TRBJ1-2; no firm D call. In germline, CDR1 is SNHLY, CDR2 FYNNEI. Trimming pared 6 bases from V and 11 bases from J, leaving 10 bases between. The CDR3 covers 10 residues. The CDR3 region is CASRALGYTF. CDR3 nucleotides: TGTGCCAGCAGGGCCCTGGGGTACACCTTC.

This clonotype came up many times. The chain links TRBV7-9 to TRBJ1-5; 7 nucleotides match TRBD1. With 0 bases clipped from V and 2 bases from J, the junction kept 4 bases outside the gene matches. Per the germline V gene, CDR1 is SEHNR and CDR2 is FQNEAQ (reference sequence). The CDR3 runs to 16 residues. This chain's CDR3 is CASSLAGTERNQPQHF. The CDR3 nucleotides are TGTGCCAGCAGCTTAGCCGGGACAGAACGCAATCAGCCCCAGCATTTT.

This clonotype was observed at least ten times. The CDR3 protein is CATSDTTGYGYTF. The CDR3 DNA follows: TGTGCCACCAGTGATACGACAGGTTATGGCTACACCTTC. The chain carries TRBV24-1 and TRBJ1-2; maybe TRBD1 (6 bases). The V gene lost 3 bases and the J gene lost 5 bases, with 9 bases spanning the gap. Germline loops: CDR1 KGHDR, CDR2 SFDVKD. The CDR3 totals 13 residues.

The J gene is TRBJ2-7, the V gene TRBV5-6; 7 nucleotides align to TRBD1. The CDR3 length is 14 residues. Looked up from germline, CDR1 is SGHDT and CDR2 is YYEEEE. V lost 0 bases and J lost 5; bases outside the gene matches: 5. The chain's CDR3 is CASSLGDRDHEQYF. The CDR3 bases are TGTGCCAGCAGCTTGGGCGACAGGGACCACGAGCAGTACTTC.

The rearrangement uses TRBV27 and TRBJ2-1, with D maybe TRBD2 (5 bases). The ends were cut back, 3 bases at V and 0 bases at J, with 12 bases in the middle. The CDR3 extends over 16 amino acids. In germline, CDR1 is MNHEY, CDR2 SMNVEV (reference sequence). The CDR3 protein is CASSFSAGISYNEQFF. In nucleotides, the CDR3 is TGTGCCAGCAGTTTTAGTGCCGGGATCTCCTACAATGAGCAGTTCTTC.

The chain is built from TRBV20-1 and TRBJ2-1, with D perhaps given as TRBD1 or TRBD2 (5 bases each). The CDR3 covers 13 residues. Trimming cost V 8 bases and J 4 bases, with 15 bases left between them. CDR1 and CDR2 (germline): DFQATT, SNEGSKA (reference sequence). CDR3 in DNA: TGCAGTCTATACGGGGCTACGTACAATGAGCAGTTCTTC. Translating it yields CSLYGATYNEQFF.

The chain combines TRBV12-3 or TRBV12-4 with TRBJ1-5; D perhaps matches TRBD1 (5 bases). The CDR3 is made up of 18 amino acids. V was cut by 8 bases and J by 0 bases, with 23 bases left in between. CDR3 sequence: CASQQFGLGENSNQPQHF. The CDR3 DNA follows: TGTGCCAGCCAGCAGTTTGGGCTAGGGGAGAATAGCAATCAGCCCCAGCATTTT.

In this sample, this clonotype turned up a few times. V gene TRBV6-5 combines with J gene TRBJ1-3; tentatively, D is TRBD1 (5 bases). V was clipped by 2 bases and J by 0 bases, with 17 bases between them. CDR3 length equals 18 residues. Germline V gives CDR1 MNHEY, CDR2 SVGAGI. The CDR3: CASSYSFTDTGSGNTIYF. CDR3 bases: TGTGCCAGCAGTTACAGCTTTACGGACACCGGCTCTGGAAACACCATATATTTT.

This clonotype was counted between two and nine times. The chain is built from TRBV7-6 and TRBJ1-1; TRBD1 matches 7 bases. V trimming: 5 bases; J trimming: 4 bases; junction bases outside the gene matches: 7. Germline CDR1 SGHVS, CDR2 FNYEAQ. The CDR3 runs 14 residues. This chain's CDR3 is CASSPGGRSTEAFF. In nucleotides, the CDR3 is TGTGCCAGCAGCCCAGGGGGGCGGAGCACTGAAGCTTTCTTT.

There are a few counts of this clonotype. CDR3 loop: CASSEAGRYSYEQYV. In DNA form, the CDR3 reads TGTGCCAGCAGTGAAGCGGGGAGGTACTCCTACGAGCAGTACGTC. The V gene is TRBV6-1, the J gene TRBJ2-7, with a tentative D call TRBD2 (6 bases). V shed 0 bases and J shed 0 bases, with 9 bases lying between them. Germline lookup yields CDR1 MNHNS and CDR2 SASEGT. The CDR3 is made up of 15 amino acids.

This chain uses TRBV6-5 with TRBJ2-6, with 8 bases lining up with TRBD1. The germline CDR1 and CDR2 sequences are MNHEY and SVGAGI. With 0 bases clipped from V and 4 bases from J, the junction kept 17 bases outside the gene matches. The CDR3 covers 21 residues. In DNA, the CDR3 is TGTGCCAGCAGTTACTCGATACTCCCGACAGGGGAAGGAGGGGGGGCCAACGTCCTGACTTTC. Protein sequence: CASSYSILPTGEGGGANVLTF.

This clonotype was found many times. The chain employs TRBV28 and TRBJ2-7; the D call may be TRBD1 or TRBD2 (5 bases each). Looked up from germline, CDR1 is MDHEN and CDR2 is SYDVKM. The V gene lost 8 bases and the J gene lost 7 bases, with 18 bases spanning the gap. This CDR3 has 13 amino acids. In nucleotides, the CDR3 is TGTGCCAGCTCCCCCCCGGGGCGAAGGGAGCAGTACGTC. Protein: CASSPPGRREQYV.

This chain connects TRBV4-3 to TRBJ2-1; 13 nucleotides match TRBD2. The CDR3 spans 16 residues. Germline values: CDR1 LGHNA, CDR2 YSLEER. Trimming took 3 bases from V and 6 from J; bases not matched to a gene: 5. The CDR3 sequence: CASSQIGLAGVNEQFF. In DNA, the CDR3 is TGCGCCAGCAGCCAGATTGGACTAGCGGGGGTCAATGAGCAGTTCTTC.

As to this clonotype: Germline is not matched at one junction end, which may reflect a read error. The chain carries TRBV5-4 and TRBJ2-1; 11 bases align to TRBD2. The length of the CDR3 is 16 residues. The V gene's germline CDR1 is SGHNT and CDR2 YYREEE (reference sequence). The CDR3 sequence: CANSWRLAGSYNEQFF. The DNA of the CDR3 is TGTGCCAACAGCTGGAGACTAGCGGGGTCGTACAATGAGCAGTTCTTC.

This chain connects TRBV6-5 to TRBJ1-2; D is undetermined. Germline CDR1 and CDR2: MNHEY and SVGAGI. The CDR3 consists of 14 residues. V was shortened by 2 bases and J by 4 bases, with 11 bases between the two germline ends. CDR3 nucleotide sequence: TGTGCCAGCAGTTACGCCACAGACCGCTATGGCTACACCTTC. The encoded protein is CASSYATDRYGYTF.

This clonotype has only a few counts. The chain is built from TRBV4-3 and TRBJ2-4; no definite D call. Trimming removed 0 bases from V and 1 base from J, with 25 bases in between. There are 21 residues in the CDR3. Germline CDR1 and CDR2: LGHNA and YSLEER. CDR3 sequence: CASSQDLWTNDDGLAKNIQYF. CDR3 nucleotides: TGCGCCAGCAGCCAAGATCTTTGGACGAACGACGACGGCCTCGCCAAAAACATTCAGTACTTC.

The chain uses TRBV7-9 and TRBJ2-7, with unresolved D. V lost 5 bases, J lost 4 bases, and 18 bases lay in between. The CDR3 contains 15 residues. Germline CDR1 SEHNR, CDR2 FQNEAQ (reference sequence). The CDR3 nucleotides read TGTGCCAGCAGCCTACTCTCACCAGGAGAATACGAGCAGTACTTC. Residues: CASSLLSPGEYEQYF.

The chain carries TRBV28 and TRBJ1-1, with 7 bases that match TRBD1. The germline V gene has CDR1 MDHEN and CDR2 SYDVKM. Trimming removed 3 bases from V and 1 base from J; junction bases left unmatched: 8. The CDR3 totals 16 residues. In DNA form, the CDR3 reads TGTGCCAGCAGTTTTTACCCGGGACAGAAGAACACTGAAGCTTTCTTT. Translating gives CASSFYPGQKNTEAFF.

This rearrangement joins TRBV24-1 to TRBJ1-2; the match to TRBD1 covers 7 bases. Germline loops: CDR1 KGHDR, CDR2 SFDVKD. J was trimmed by 6 bases and V by 9 bases; bases with no gene match: 6. This CDR3 comprises 12 residues. The CDR3: CATYDRVDGYTF. The CDR3 nucleotides are TGTGCCACCTACGACAGGGTGGATGGCTACACCTTC.

This clonotype was seen a handful of times. The CDR3 loop reads CATSRDRGSLSSGELFF. The CDR3 DNA reads as TGTGCCACCAGCAGAGATAGGGGGAGCTTATCCTCCGGGGAGCTGTTTTTT. The V and J genes are TRBV15 and TRBJ2-2; perhaps TRBD1 as D (6 bases). V dropped 0 bases and J dropped 6 bases, with 17 bases sitting between them. Germline CDR1 and CDR2: LNHNV and YYDKDF (reference sequence). This CDR3 has 17 amino acids.

In its sample, this clonotype was seen a few times. J is TRBJ2-1 and V is TRBV7-6; the D is unclear. Germline V CDR1 and CDR2: SGHVS, FNYEAQ. This CDR3 is built from 13 residues. The V end lost 3 bases, the J end lost 6 bases, and 9 bases lay between the germline ends. CDR3 protein: CASSFRSSNEQFF. The DNA of the CDR3 is TGTGCCAGCAGCTTCAGGTCCAGCAATGAGCAGTTCTTC.

This clonotype was seen more than once but under ten times. J is TRBJ1-2 and V is TRBV27; TRBD1 matches 9 bases. The V gene end was trimmed by 5 bases and the J gene end by 2 bases; junction bases not matched to a gene: 3. Germline CDR1 is MNHEY and CDR2 is SMNVEV (reference sequence). This CDR3 spans 14 amino acids. The CDR3: CASSAGTGNYGYTF. In nucleotides, the CDR3 is TGTGCCAGCAGTGCCGGGACAGGGAACTATGGCTACACCTTC.

The chain links TRBV27 to TRBJ1-2, with a weak D call TRBD1 (6 bases). This CDR3 has 20 amino acids. Germline CDR1 is MNHEY and CDR2 is SMNVEV (reference sequence). The germline V and J ends were trimmed by 6 bases and 2 bases, with 31 bases remaining between them. Here the CDR3 DNA reads TGTGCCAGCAGGCCCCCTTTCCCTCCGGTCAGGGGTAGAACGAACTATGGCTACACCTTC. Its protein is CASRPPFPPVRGRTNYGYTF.